This entry concerns a single T cell receptor (beta chain). The specificity of this receptor is unknown. Base quality data are lacking; no much larger clone is found one base away. The instrument given in TCRdb is Illumina HiSeq 1500. Using fastp at Q25 and MiXCR, TCRdb reprocessed the public reads and kept productive beta chains. A single entry per CDR3 protein holds the most common genes and DNA from its merged rows. Recorded for this sample are roughly 180,000 distinct CDR3 sequences; 28% of them occurred a single time. Roughly 31% of the sample belongs to the ten largest clones. These data are taken from a study of T cell repertoires in cytomegalovirus infection (dated by TCRdb to between 2018 and 2021). In the study overall: The HLA type of each donor mattered for the analysis, because public TCR beta signatures pointed to carriage of CMV infection along with the matching HLA type. On the study overall, not on this receptor specifically: Carriers of CMV infection plus the relevant HLA type were discriminated by the cumulative frequency of public TCR beta family members in the study cohort and in an independent approximately 350-donor cohort. The ex vivo response was dominated by HLA-C-restricted CMV-specific TCR beta clonotypes, and the single most frequent clonotype in two of eight donors was supplied by these HLA-C-restricted clonotypes.

Sequenced input: PBMCs. The source of this sequence is a human donor in good health (CMV status not recorded). Some clones in this sample may be carry-over from other donors' samples.

The CDR3: CASSSLDGGKDQPQHF. The DNA reads TGTGCCAGCAGTTCTTTGGACGGGGGGAAGGATCAGCCCCAGCATTTT. The rearranged segments are TRBV6-5 and TRBJ1-5; TRBD1 is perhaps the D gene, given 5 matching bases. V is clipped by 4 bases and J by 5 bases, and the sequence between their germline boundaries is 18 bases long. CDR1 and CDR2 are read off the germline V gene as MNHEY and SVGAGI. The CDR3 covers 16 residues, taking in both the cysteine and the phenylalanine. CDR3 DNA is the only sequence kept; it has 48 bases, read in frame from the first base.